The source of this TCR beta chain is a study of regulatory T cells in long-lasting Graves disease. The CDR3 runs to 14 residues. V lost 6 bases and J lost 8, with 16 bases in between. The V gene's germline CDR1 is MNHEY and CDR2 SMNVEV (reference sequence). Researchers made TCR beta libraries by using iRepertoire HTBI primers and running Arm-PCR on CDR3 regions. TCRdb re-analysed the multiplex PCR reads in MiXCR, keeping a single row per CDR3 protein. Of under 300,000 distinct CDR3 sequences in the sample, 15% to 20% were seen once. Time point in this sample: newly diagnosed GD, antithyroid drugs for less than 3 months. Isolated PBMC RNA provided the starting material for the TCR library. About this clonotype itself: One base away lies a much larger clone, so this may be a sequencing read error.

The data were also submitted as part of a second study, on T cells in Graves' hyperthyroidism and ophthalmopathy. From that paper: HTBI primers were employed in a first-round RT-PCR of the TCR CDR3.

Sequenced material: peripheral blood mononuclear cells (PBMCs), taken at new diagnosis, from a patient treated with antithyroid drugs. The origin of this receptor is a woman aged 25 to 39 with Graves disease. J is TRBJ2-2 and V is TRBV27; D is unresolved. This CDR3 is CASSLGPTLGELFF. As DNA, the CDR3 is TGTGCCAGCAGCTTAGGTCCGACCTTGGGGGAGCTGTTTTTT.